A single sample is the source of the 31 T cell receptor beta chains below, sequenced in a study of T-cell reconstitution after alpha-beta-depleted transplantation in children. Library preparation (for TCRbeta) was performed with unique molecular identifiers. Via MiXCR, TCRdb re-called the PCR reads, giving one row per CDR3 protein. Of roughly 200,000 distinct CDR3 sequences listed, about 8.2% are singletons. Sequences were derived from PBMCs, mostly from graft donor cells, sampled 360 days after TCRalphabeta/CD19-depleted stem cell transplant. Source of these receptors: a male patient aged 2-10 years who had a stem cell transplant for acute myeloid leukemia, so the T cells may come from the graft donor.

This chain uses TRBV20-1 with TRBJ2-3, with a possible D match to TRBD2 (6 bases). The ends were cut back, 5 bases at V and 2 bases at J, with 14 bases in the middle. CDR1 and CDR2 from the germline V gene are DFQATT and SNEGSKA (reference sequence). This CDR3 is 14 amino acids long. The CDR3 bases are TGCAGTGCTCTCCGGGACTCGATCACAGATACGCAGTATTTT. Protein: CSALRDSITDTQYF.

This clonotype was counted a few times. The CDR3 DNA sequence: TGCAGCGTTAACCAATGGGGGACAGCAAATGGCTACACCTTC. Protein sequence: CSVNQWGTANGYTF. The chain combines TRBV20-1 with TRBJ1-2, with TRBD1 matching over 7 bases. This CDR3 has 14 amino acids. CDR1 and CDR2 (germline): DFQATT, SNEGSKA (reference sequence).

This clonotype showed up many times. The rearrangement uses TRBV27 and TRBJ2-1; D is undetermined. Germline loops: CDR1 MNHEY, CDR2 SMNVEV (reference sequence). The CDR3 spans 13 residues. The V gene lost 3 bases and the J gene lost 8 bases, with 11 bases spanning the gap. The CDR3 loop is CASSLLGTYEQFF. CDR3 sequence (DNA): TGTGCCAGCAGTTTGTTAGGTACCTATGAGCAGTTCTTC.

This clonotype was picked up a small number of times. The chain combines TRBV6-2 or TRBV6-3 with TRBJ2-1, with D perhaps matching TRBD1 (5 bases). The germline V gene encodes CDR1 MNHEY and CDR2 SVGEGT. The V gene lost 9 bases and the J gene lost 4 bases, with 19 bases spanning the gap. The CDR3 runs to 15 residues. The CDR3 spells CASPTRQGTYNEQFF. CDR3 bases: TGTGCCAGTCCCACCCGGCAGGGTACTTACAATGAGCAGTTCTTC.

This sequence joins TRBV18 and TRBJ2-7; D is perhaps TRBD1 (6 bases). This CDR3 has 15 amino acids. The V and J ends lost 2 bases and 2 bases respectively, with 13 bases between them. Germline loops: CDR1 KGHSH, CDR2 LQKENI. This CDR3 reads CASSPGTGLTYEQYV. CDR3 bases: TGTGCCAGCTCACCAGGAACAGGGTTGACCTACGAGCAGTACGTC.

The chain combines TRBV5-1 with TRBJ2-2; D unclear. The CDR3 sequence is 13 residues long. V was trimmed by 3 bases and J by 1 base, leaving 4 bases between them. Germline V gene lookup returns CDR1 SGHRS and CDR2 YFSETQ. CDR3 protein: CASSSRNTGELFF. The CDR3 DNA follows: TGCGCCAGCAGCTCCAGGAACACCGGGGAGCTGTTTTTT. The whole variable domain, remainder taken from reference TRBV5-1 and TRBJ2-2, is KAGVTQTPRYLIKTRGQQVTLSCSPISGHRSVSWYQQTPGQGLQFLFEYFSETQRNKGNFPGRFSGRQFSNSRSEMNVSTLELGDSALYLCASSSRNTGELFFGEGSRLTVL.

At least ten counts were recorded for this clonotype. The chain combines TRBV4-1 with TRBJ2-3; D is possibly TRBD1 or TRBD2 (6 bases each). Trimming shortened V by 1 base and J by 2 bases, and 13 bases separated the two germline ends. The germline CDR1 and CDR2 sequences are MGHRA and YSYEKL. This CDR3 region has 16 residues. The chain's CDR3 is CASSQVRGRVTDTQYF. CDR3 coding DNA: TGCGCCAGCAGCCAAGTCCGGGGGCGTGTCACAGATACGCAGTATTTT.

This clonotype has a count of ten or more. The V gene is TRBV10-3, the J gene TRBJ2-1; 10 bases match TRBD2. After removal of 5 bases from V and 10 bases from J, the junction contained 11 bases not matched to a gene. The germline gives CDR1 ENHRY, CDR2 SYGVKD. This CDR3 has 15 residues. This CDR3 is CAISSGTSGEREQFF. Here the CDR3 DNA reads TGTGCCATCAGTAGTGGAACTAGCGGGGAAAGGGAGCAGTTCTTC.

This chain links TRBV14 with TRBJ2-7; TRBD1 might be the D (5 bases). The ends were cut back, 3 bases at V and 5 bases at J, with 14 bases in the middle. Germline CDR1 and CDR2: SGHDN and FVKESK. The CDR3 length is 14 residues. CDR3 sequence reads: CASSHRGHRNEQYV. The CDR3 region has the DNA TGTGCCAGCAGCCACCGTGGGCACAGGAACGAGCAGTACGTC.

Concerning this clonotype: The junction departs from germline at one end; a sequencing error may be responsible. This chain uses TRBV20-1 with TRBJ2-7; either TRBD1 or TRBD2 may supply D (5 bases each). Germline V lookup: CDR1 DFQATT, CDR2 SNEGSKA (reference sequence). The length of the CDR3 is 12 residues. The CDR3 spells CSASVGQGEHYF. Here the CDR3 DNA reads TGCAGTGCTAGTGTTGGTCAAGGGGAGCATTACTTC.

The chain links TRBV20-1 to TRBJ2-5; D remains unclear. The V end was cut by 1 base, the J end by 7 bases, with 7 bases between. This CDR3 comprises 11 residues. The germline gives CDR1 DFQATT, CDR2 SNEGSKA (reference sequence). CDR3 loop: CSARVGLTQYF. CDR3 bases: TGCAGTGCTAGAGTAGGCTTGACCCAGTACTTC.

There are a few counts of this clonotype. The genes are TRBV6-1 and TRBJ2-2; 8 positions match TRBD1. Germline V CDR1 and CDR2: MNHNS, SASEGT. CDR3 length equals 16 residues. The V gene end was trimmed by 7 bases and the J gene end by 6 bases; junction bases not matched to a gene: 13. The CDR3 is CASTLSGQGIPGELFF. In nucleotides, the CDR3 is TGTGCCAGCACCCTATCAGGACAGGGTATCCCCGGGGAGCTGTTTTTT.

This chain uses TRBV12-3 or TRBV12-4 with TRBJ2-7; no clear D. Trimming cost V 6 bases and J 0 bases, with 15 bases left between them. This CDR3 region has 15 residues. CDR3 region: CASSERKGSSYEQYF. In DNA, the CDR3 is TGTGCCAGCAGCGAGAGGAAGGGCAGCTCCTACGAGCAGTACTTC.

The CDR3 loop reads CASRPPGTGGTGELFF. The CDR3 DNA is TGCGCCAGCAGACCACCCGGGACAGGGGGCACCGGGGAGCTGTTTTTT. The chain uses TRBV5-1 and TRBJ2-2, with TRBD1 matching over 11 bases. The CDR3 runs 16 residues. The germline V gene has CDR1 SGHRS and CDR2 YFSETQ. The J segment lost 4 bases and the V segment lost 5 bases, leaving 7 bases of the junction unmatched.

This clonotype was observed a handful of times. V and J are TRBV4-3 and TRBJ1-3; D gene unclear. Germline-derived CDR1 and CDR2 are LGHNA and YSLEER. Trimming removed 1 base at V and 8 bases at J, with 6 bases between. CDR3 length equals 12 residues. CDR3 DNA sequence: TGCGCCAGCAGCCAAGGAAGGGACACCATATATTTT. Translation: CASSQGRDTIYF.

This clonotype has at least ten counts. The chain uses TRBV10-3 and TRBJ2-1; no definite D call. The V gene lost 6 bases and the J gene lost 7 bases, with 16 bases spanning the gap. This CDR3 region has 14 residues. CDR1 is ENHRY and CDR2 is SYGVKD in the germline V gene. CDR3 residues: CAISPFSAQNEQFF. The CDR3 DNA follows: TGTGCCATCAGCCCATTTTCTGCGCAGAATGAGCAGTTCTTC.

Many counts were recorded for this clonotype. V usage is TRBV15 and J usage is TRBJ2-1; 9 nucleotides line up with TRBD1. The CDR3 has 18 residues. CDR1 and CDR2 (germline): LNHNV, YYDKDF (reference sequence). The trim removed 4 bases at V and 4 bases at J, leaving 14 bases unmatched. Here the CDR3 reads CATSKWTGAASGYNEQFF. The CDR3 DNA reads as TGTGCCACCAGCAAATGGACAGGGGCGGCTAGCGGATACAATGAGCAGTTCTTC.

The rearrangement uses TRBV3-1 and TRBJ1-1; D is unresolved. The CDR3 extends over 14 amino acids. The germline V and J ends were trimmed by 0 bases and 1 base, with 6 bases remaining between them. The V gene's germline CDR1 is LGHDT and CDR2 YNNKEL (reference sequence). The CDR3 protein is CASSQEEWNTEAFF. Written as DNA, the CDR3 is TGTGCCAGCAGCCAAGAGGAATGGAACACTGAAGCTTTCTTT.

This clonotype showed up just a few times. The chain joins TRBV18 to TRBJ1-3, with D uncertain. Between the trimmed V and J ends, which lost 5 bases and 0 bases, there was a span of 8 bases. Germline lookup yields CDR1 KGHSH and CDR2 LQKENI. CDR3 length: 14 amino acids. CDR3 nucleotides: TGTGCCAGCTCAAAGGATGGCTCTGGAAACACCATATATTTT. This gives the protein CASSKDGSGNTIYF. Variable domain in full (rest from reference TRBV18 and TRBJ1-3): NAGVMQNPRHLVRRRGQEARLRCSPMKGHSHVYWYRQLPEEGLKFMVYLQKENIIDESGMPKERFSAEFPKEGPSILRIQQVVRGDSAAYFCASSKDGSGNTIYFGEGSWLTVV.

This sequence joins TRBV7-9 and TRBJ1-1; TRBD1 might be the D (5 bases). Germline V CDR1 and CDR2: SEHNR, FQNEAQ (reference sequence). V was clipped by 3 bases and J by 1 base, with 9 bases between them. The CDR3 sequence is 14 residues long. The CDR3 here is CASSLGVKNTEAFF. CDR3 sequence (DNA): TGTGCCAGCAGCTTGGGGGTAAAGAACACTGAAGCTTTCTTT.

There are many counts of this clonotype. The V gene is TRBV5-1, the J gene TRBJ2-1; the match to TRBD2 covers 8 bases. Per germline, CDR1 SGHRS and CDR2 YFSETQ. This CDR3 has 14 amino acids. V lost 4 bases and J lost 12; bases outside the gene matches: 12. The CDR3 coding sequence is TGCGCCAGCAGCCCTGGTGGTAGCGGGGTTTCGCAGTTCTTC. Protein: CASSPGGSGVSQFF. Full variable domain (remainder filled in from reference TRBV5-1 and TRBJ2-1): KAGVTQTPRYLIKTRGQQVTLSCSPISGHRSVSWYQQTPGQGLQFLFEYFSETQRNKGNFPGRFSGRQFSNSRSEMNVSTLELGDSALYLCASSPGGSGVSQFFGPGTRLTVL.

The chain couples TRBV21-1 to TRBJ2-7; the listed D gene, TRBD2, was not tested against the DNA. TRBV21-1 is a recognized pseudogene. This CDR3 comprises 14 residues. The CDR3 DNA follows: TGTGCCAGCAGGAACCCTCCCGGGACTCCCGAGCAGTACGTC. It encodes CASRNPPGTPEQYV.

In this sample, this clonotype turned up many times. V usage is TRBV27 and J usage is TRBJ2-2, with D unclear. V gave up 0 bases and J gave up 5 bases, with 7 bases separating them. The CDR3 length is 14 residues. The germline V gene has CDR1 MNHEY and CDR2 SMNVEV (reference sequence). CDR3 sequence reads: CASSLSSRTGELFF. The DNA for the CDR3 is TGTGCCAGCAGTTTATCGAGTCGTACCGGGGAGCTGTTTTTT.

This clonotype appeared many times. CDR3 bases: TGTGCCAGCAGATTTCGGACAGGGGCCAAAAAACTGTTTTTT. As protein: CASRFRTGAKKLFF. The V and J genes are TRBV6-1 and TRBJ1-4; 9 bases are a match to TRBD1. The germline gives CDR1 MNHNS, CDR2 SASEGT. The CDR3 totals 14 residues. The V gene end was trimmed by 6 bases and the J gene end by 9 bases; junction bases not matched to a gene: 8.

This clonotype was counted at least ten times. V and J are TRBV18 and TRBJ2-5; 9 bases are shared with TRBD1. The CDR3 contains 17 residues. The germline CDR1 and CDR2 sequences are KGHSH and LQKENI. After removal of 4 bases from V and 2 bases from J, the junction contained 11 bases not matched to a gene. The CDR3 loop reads CASSRRDREVKQETQYF. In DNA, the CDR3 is TGTGCCAGCTCACGCCGGGACAGGGAAGTTAAACAAGAGACCCAGTACTTC.

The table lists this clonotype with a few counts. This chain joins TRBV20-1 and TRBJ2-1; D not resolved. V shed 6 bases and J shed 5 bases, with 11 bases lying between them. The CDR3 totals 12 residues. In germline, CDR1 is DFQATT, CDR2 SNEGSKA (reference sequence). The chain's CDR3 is CSALSMDNEQFF. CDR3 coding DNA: TGCAGTGCCCTCAGTATGGACAATGAGCAGTTCTTC.

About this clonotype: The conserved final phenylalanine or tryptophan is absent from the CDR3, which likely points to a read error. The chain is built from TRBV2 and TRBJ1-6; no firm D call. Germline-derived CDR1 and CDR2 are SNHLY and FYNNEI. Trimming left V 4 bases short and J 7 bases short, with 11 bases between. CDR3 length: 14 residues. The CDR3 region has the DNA TGTGCCAGCAGTGCCCAAGGCCTCAATTCACCCCTCCACTCT. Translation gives CASSAQGLNSPLHS.

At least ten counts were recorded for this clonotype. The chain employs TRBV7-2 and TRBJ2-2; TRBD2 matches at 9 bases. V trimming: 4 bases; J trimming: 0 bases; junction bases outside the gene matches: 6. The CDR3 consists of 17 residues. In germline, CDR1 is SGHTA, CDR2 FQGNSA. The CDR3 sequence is CASSYFSGRPNTGELFF. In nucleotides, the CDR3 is TGTGCCAGCAGCTACTTCAGCGGGAGGCCGAACACCGGGGAGCTGTTTTTT.

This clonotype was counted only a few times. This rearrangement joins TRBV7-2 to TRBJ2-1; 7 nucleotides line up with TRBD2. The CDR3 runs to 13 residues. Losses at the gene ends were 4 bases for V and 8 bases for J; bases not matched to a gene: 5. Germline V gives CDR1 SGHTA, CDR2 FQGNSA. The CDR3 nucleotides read TGTGCCAGCAGCTCCCGGGGGGTCCATGAGCAGTTCTTC. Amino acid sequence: CASSSRGVHEQFF.

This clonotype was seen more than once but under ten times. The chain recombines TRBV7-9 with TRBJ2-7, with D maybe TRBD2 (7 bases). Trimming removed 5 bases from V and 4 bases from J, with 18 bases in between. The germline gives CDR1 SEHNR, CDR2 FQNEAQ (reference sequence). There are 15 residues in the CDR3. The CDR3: CASSPNRGATYEQYF. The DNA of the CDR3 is TGTGCCAGCAGCCCAAACCGGGGGGCCACATACGAGCAGTACTTC.

The CDR3, as DNA: TGTGCCAGCAGTTTCTTTTGGGACAGGGGACGTTCACCCCTCCACTTT. Protein product: CASSFFWDRGRSPLHF. J is TRBJ1-6 and V is TRBV12-3 or TRBV12-4; 10 nucleotides agree with TRBD1. This CDR3 comprises 16 residues. Trimming at V came to 3 bases and at J to 9 bases, leaving 8 bases not matched to a gene.